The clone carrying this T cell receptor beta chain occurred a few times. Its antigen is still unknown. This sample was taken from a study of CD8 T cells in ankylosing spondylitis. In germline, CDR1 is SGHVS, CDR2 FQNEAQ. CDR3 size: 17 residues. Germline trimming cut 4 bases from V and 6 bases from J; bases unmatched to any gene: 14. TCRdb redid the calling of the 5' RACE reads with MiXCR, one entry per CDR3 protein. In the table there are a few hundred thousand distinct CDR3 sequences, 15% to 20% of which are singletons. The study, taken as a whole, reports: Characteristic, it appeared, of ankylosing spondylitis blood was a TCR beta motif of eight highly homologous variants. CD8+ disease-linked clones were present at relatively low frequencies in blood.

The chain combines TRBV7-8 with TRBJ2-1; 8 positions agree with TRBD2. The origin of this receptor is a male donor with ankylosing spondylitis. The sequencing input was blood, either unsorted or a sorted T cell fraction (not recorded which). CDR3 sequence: CASSSLHPGLVGNEQFF. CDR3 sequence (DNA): TGTGCCAGCAGCTCCCTCCACCCGGGACTAGTGGGCAATGAGCAGTTCTTC.